The 2 T cell receptor beta chains given below trace back to one sample, sequenced in a study of breast tumors, draining lymph nodes, adjacent tissues. TCRdb called the multiplex PCR reads again in MiXCR, with one record for every CDR3 protein. This table holds about 270,000 distinct CDR3 sequences, around 31% found once. The lymph nodes were axillary draining lymph nodes from breast cancer patients. The sample was axillary lymph node tissue. The receptors stem from a female donor with breast cancer. Some clones in this sample may be carry-over from other donors' samples.

In its sample, this clonotype was seen many times. The chain employs TRBV5-1 and TRBJ2-3; possibly TRBD2 for D (6 bases). The V end lost 7 bases, the J end lost 4 bases, and 19 bases lay between the germline ends. The CDR3 has 15 residues. Germline CDR1 SGHRS, CDR2 YFSETQ. The CDR3 here is CASCRGGIGADTQYF. As DNA, the CDR3 is TGCGCCAGCTGTCGAGGCGGGATAGGCGCAGATACGCAGTATTTT.

The rearrangement joins TRBV5-6 to TRBJ2-7; D tentatively fits TRBD1 or TRBD2 (5 bases each). Germline loops: CDR1 SGHDT, CDR2 YYEEEE. V dropped 3 bases and J dropped 5 bases, with 12 bases sitting between them. CDR3 size: 13 residues. CDR3 DNA: TGTGCCAGCAGCTCCCTCGGGGCCAACGAGCAGTACTTC. Translation: CASSSLGANEQYF. The full variable domain, its missing parts supplied by reference TRBV5-6 and TRBJ2-7, is DAGVTQSPTHLIKTRGQQVTLRCSPKSGHDTVSWYQQALGQGPQFIFQYYEEEERQRGNFPDRFSGHQFPNYSSELNVNALLLGDSALYLCASSSLGANEQYFGPGTRLTVT.